This T cell receptor (beta chain) appears in the sequencing data of a study of T cells in Graves' hyperthyroidism and ophthalmopathy. Study background: Peripheral blood was acquired at first diagnosis, ahead of any therapy whatsoever.

The investigators amplified TCR beta CDR3 regions from RNA transcripts. First-round RT-PCR of the TCR CDR3 relied on the HTBI primer set. Using its own MiXCR run on the multiplex PCR reads, TCRdb lists one record per CDR3 protein. The profile shows 300,000 to 400,000 distinct CDR3 sequences, approximately 22% of them singletons. The CDR3 spans 13 residues. The V end lost 5 bases, the J end lost 5 bases, and 10 bases lay between the germline ends. The J gene is TRBJ2-1, the V gene TRBV12-3 or TRBV12-4; D remains ambiguous. The sample comprised blood. This sequence was found in a woman aged 45-59 years with Graves' hyperthyroidism. The CDR3 protein is CASSPFLDNEQFF. The DNA of the CDR3 is TGTGCCAGCAGTCCCTTTCTTGACAATGAGCAGTTCTTC.